Listed below are T cell receptor beta chains from one sample, sequenced in a study of tumor-infiltrating lymphocytes in localized non-small cell lung cancer. Clones were sequenced by immunoSEQ multiplex PCR, and TCRdb holds only the in-frame ones, with some missing. Of several thousand clones in the sample, around 69% were seen once. The sample comprised lung tumor tissue. These receptors were collected from a human donor with non-small cell lung cancer. The CDR3 runs from the conserved cysteine through the conserved F or W. D genes are given only for firm matches. A clone size is listed for some rows: how often the clone was seen (once, few, many), or a class if it is expanded.

abundance: .; len: 13; d_gene: .; v_gene: TRBV6-1; j_gene: TRBJ1-1; CDR3nt: TGTGCCAGCAGGGTTGGAGGGTTAACTGAAGCTTTCTTT; CDR3aa: CASRVGGLTEAFF
abundance: few; len: 16; d_gene: .; v_gene: TRBV19; j_gene: TRBJ1-6; CDR3nt: TGTGCCAGTAGTATTACGGGGCAGACCTATAATTCACCCCTCCACTTT; CDR3aa: CASSITGQTYNSPLHF
abundance: .; len: 14; d_gene: TRBD1; v_gene: TRBV5-6; j_gene: TRBJ1-1; CDR3nt: TGTGCCAGCAGCTGGGGACAGGGAGAAACTGAAGCTTTCTTT; CDR3aa: CASSWGQGETEAFF
abundance: .; len: 14; d_gene: .; v_gene: TRBV25-1; j_gene: TRBJ1-3; CDR3nt: TGTGCCAGCAGTCCGAGGGGGGCTGGAAACACCATATATTTT; CDR3aa: CASSPRGAGNTIYF
abundance: .; len: 15; d_gene: TRBD1; v_gene: TRBV5-1; j_gene: TRBJ2-7; CDR3nt: TGCGCCAGCAGCTTGCAACCGGGACAGGGCTACGAGCAGTACTTC; CDR3aa: CASSLQPGQGYEQYF
abundance: .; len: 11; d_gene: .; v_gene: TRBV5-4; j_gene: TRBJ2-1; CDR3nt: TGTGCCGCAGGGGGAGGCCTCGAGCAGTTCTTC; CDR3aa: CAAGGGLEQFF
abundance: once; len: 15; d_gene: TRBD2; v_gene: TRBV5-1; j_gene: TRBJ2-7; CDR3nt: TGCGCCAGCAGCCTTAGCGGGGGGGCCTCTTACGAGCAGTACTTC; CDR3aa: CASSLSGGASYEQYF
abundance: .; len: 16; d_gene: TRBD1; v_gene: TRBV11-2; j_gene: TRBJ2-1; CDR3nt: TGTGCCAGCAGCTTTGAGTTTAGGGGGCCCTACAATGAGCAGTTCTTC; CDR3aa: CASSFEFRGPYNEQFF
abundance: .; len: 15; d_gene: TRBD1; v_gene: TRBV7-9; j_gene: TRBJ2-7; CDR3nt: TGTGCCAGCAGCTTAGCGACAGGGGCGAACTACGAGCAGTACTTC; CDR3aa: CASSLATGANYEQYF
abundance: .; len: 14; d_gene: .; v_gene: TRBV5-8; j_gene: TRBJ1-4; CDR3nt: TGTGCCAGCAGCCCCGGTCTTGGATGGGAAAAATTGTTTTTT; CDR3aa: CASSPGLGWEKLFF
abundance: .; len: 14; d_gene: .; v_gene: TRBV29-1; j_gene: TRBJ2-6; CDR3nt: TGCAGCGTTGAAACGGCCGGAGGGGCCAACGTCCTGACTTTC; CDR3aa: CSVETAGGANVLTF
abundance: .; len: 11; d_gene: TRBD2; v_gene: TRBV20-1; j_gene: TRBJ2-5; CDR3nt: TGCAGTGCTATCCGGGAGGCCGGCCAGTACTTC; CDR3aa: CSAIREAGQYF
abundance: .; len: 15; d_gene: .; v_gene: TRBV7-9; j_gene: TRBJ2-3; CDR3nt: TGTGCCAGCAGCTTAAACGGGATTAGCACAGATACGCAGTATTTT; CDR3aa: CASSLNGISTDTQYF
abundance: .; len: 14; d_gene: .; v_gene: TRBV4-2; j_gene: TRBJ1-1; CDR3nt: TGTGCCAGCAGCCAAGAGTCTGCGAACACTGAAGCTTTCTTT; CDR3aa: CASSQESANTEAFF
abundance: .; len: 13; d_gene: .; v_gene: TRBV19; j_gene: TRBJ1-3; CDR3nt: TGTGCCAGTAGTATGGGACAAGGAAACACCATATATTTT; CDR3aa: CASSMGQGNTIYF
abundance: .; len: 14; d_gene: .; v_gene: TRBV6-6; j_gene: TRBJ1-5; CDR3nt: TGTGCCAGCAGTTACGTTGCTACGGGTCAGCCCCAGCATTTT; CDR3aa: CASSYVATGQPQHF
abundance: .; len: 11; d_gene: .; v_gene: TRBV7-9; j_gene: TRBJ1-1; CDR3nt: TGTGCCAGCAGCCCTCAGTTAGAAGCTTTCTTT; CDR3aa: CASSPQLEAFF
abundance: .; len: 14; d_gene: .; v_gene: TRBV5-6; j_gene: TRBJ2-1; CDR3nt: TGTGCCAGCAGCTTCCGTGACTGGTTCGATGAGCAGTTCTTC; CDR3aa: CASSFRDWFDEQFF
abundance: once; len: 13; d_gene: .; v_gene: TRBV29-1; j_gene: TRBJ2-7; CDR3nt: TGCAGCTTCACCGGGGCGGTCAACTACGAGCAGTACTTC; CDR3aa: CSFTGAVNYEQYF
abundance: .; len: 13; d_gene: .; v_gene: TRBV6-5; j_gene: TRBJ1-2; CDR3nt: TGTGCCAACAGTTACTCGATCGGGAGAGGCTACACCTTC; CDR3aa: CANSYSIGRGYTF
abundance: .; len: 15; d_gene: TRBD2; v_gene: TRBV7-2; j_gene: TRBJ2-1; CDR3nt: TGTGCCAGCAGCTTAGACACTAGCGGGAGTAATGAGCAGTTCTTC; CDR3aa: CASSLDTSGSNEQFF
abundance: .; len: 14; d_gene: TRBD1; v_gene: TRBV7-8; j_gene: TRBJ1-3; CDR3nt: TGTGCCAGCACCCAGGGGGGGAATGGAAACACCATATATTTT; CDR3aa: CASTQGGNGNTIYF
abundance: .; len: 14; d_gene: .; v_gene: TRBV16; j_gene: TRBJ1-4; CDR3nt: TGTGCCAGCAGCCAGGGACGGAACGGTGAAAAACTGTTTTTT; CDR3aa: CASSQGRNGEKLFF
abundance: .; len: 13; d_gene: .; v_gene: TRBV6-6; j_gene: TRBJ1-2; CDR3nt: TGTGCCAGCAGTTACTCTGAGGGGTATGGCTACACCTTC; CDR3aa: CASSYSEGYGYTF
abundance: .; len: 15; d_gene: .; v_gene: TRBV14; j_gene: TRBJ2-1; CDR3nt: TGTGCCAGCAGCCAAGTGTGGGAGGCCTTCAATGAGCAGTTCTTC; CDR3aa: CASSQVWEAFNEQFF
abundance: .; len: 12; d_gene: .; v_gene: TRBV6-1; j_gene: TRBJ1-2; CDR3nt: TGTGCCAGCAGTGAAGGGACGTATGGCTACACCTTC; CDR3aa: CASSEGTYGYTF
abundance: few; len: 10; d_gene: .; v_gene: TRBV5-6; j_gene: TRBJ1-2; CDR3nt: TGTGCCAGCAGCGGTTTTGGCTACACCTTC; CDR3aa: CASSGFGYTF
abundance: .; len: 14; d_gene: TRBD1; v_gene: TRBV5-4; j_gene: TRBJ2-7; CDR3nt: TGTGCCAGCAGGGATAGGACAGGCAACTACGAGCAGTACTTC; CDR3aa: CASRDRTGNYEQYF
abundance: .; len: 19; d_gene: .; v_gene: TRBV12-2; j_gene: TRBJ2-4; CDR3nt: TGTGCAAGTCACCCGGCCCCTCGGCGGGGGGGAGGTGCCAAAAACATTCAGTACTTC; CDR3aa: CASHPAPRRGGGAKNIQYF
abundance: .; len: 16; d_gene: TRBD1; v_gene: TRBV7-9; j_gene: TRBJ1-5; CDR3nt: TGTGCCAGCAGCTTAGCGGCAGGGGGGGGCAATCAGCCCCAGCATTTT; CDR3aa: CASSLAAGGGNQPQHF
abundance: .; len: 11; d_gene: .; v_gene: TRBV27; j_gene: TRBJ1-1; CDR3nt: TGTGCCAGCAGTTCCGTAACTGAAGCTTTCTTT; CDR3aa: CASSSVTEAFF
abundance: .; len: 15; d_gene: TRBD2; v_gene: TRBV11-2; j_gene: TRBJ2-5; CDR3nt: TGTGCCAGCAGCTTTAGCGGGGCCTCAGGTGAGACCCAGTACTTC; CDR3aa: CASSFSGASGETQYF
abundance: .; len: 15; d_gene: TRBD1; v_gene: TRBV30; j_gene: TRBJ1-2; CDR3nt: TGTGCCTGGAAGATCCGGGACAGGGTAAACTATGGCTACACCTTC; CDR3aa: CAWKIRDRVNYGYTF
abundance: .; len: 13; d_gene: TRBD1; v_gene: TRBV7-9; j_gene: TRBJ2-7; CDR3nt: TGTGCCAGCACCCGACAGGGGGTCTACGAGCAGTACTTC; CDR3aa: CASTRQGVYEQYF
abundance: .; len: 16; d_gene: TRBD1; v_gene: TRBV30; j_gene: TRBJ1-2; CDR3nt: TGTGCCTGGAGTGCGGTTAAGGACAGGGGGTTCTATGGCTACACCTTC; CDR3aa: CAWSAVKDRGFYGYTF
abundance: .; len: 15; d_gene: .; v_gene: TRBV6-4; j_gene: TRBJ2-5; CDR3nt: TGTGCCAGCGCAGAAAGGGCGGGCACACAAGAGACCCAGTACTTC; CDR3aa: CASAERAGTQETQYF
abundance: .; len: 11; d_gene: .; v_gene: TRBV27; j_gene: TRBJ2-7; CDR3nt: TGTGCCGCCGGGCGGGACCACGAGCAGTACTTC; CDR3aa: CAAGRDHEQYF
abundance: .; len: 15; d_gene: .; v_gene: TRBV5-5; j_gene: TRBJ1-3; CDR3nt: TGTGCCAGCAGCTTGGCGCGGGACGGTCGAAACACCATATATTTT; CDR3aa: CASSLARDGRNTIYF
abundance: .; len: 17; d_gene: TRBD2; v_gene: TRBV11-3; j_gene: TRBJ2-2; CDR3nt: TGTGCCAGCAGCTTCGCACGGACTAGCGGGAACACCGGGGAGCTGTTTTTT; CDR3aa: CASSFARTSGNTGELFF
abundance: once; len: 15; d_gene: .; v_gene: TRBV7-9; j_gene: TRBJ2-2; CDR3nt: TGTGCCAGCAGCTTAGGTGTGACGGGGCCCGGGGAGCTGTTTTTT; CDR3aa: CASSLGVTGPGELFF
abundance: .; len: 16; d_gene: TRBD1; v_gene: TRBV27; j_gene: TRBJ2-7; CDR3nt: TGTGCCAGCAGGGAATTACGGACAGGGGACTCCTACGAGCAGTACTTC; CDR3aa: CASRELRTGDSYEQYF
abundance: .; len: 12; d_gene: .; v_gene: TRBV7-9; j_gene: TRBJ2-1; CDR3nt: TGTGCCAGCAGTTACACCGCAGGTGAGCAGTTCTTC; CDR3aa: CASSYTAGEQFF
abundance: .; len: 15; d_gene: TRBD1; v_gene: TRBV9; j_gene: TRBJ1-1; CDR3nt: TGTGCCAGCAGCGTAGGGACAGGGAGGAGAACTGAAGCTTTCTTT; CDR3aa: CASSVGTGRRTEAFF
abundance: .; len: 17; d_gene: TRBD1; v_gene: TRBV29-1; j_gene: TRBJ1-1; CDR3nt: TGCAGCGCCCCAGAAGGGGGCGCGATGGGGGGGAACACTGAAGCTTTCTTT; CDR3aa: CSAPEGGAMGGNTEAFF